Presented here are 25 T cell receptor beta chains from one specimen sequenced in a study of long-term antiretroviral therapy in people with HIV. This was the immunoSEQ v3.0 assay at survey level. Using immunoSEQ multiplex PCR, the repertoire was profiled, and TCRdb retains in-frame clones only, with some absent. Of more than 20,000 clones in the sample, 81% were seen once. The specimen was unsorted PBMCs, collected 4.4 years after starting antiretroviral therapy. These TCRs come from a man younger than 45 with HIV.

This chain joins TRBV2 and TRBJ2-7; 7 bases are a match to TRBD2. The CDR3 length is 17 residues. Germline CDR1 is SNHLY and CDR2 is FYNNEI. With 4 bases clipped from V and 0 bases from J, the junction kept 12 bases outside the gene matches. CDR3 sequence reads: CASSVSIASGFSYEQYF. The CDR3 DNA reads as TGTGCCAGCAGTGTCTCGATAGCTAGCGGCTTCTCCTACGAGCAGTACTTC.

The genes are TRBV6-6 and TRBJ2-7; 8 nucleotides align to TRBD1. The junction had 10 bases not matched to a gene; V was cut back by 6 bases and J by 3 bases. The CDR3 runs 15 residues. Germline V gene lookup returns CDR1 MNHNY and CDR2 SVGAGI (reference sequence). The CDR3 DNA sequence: TGTGCCAGCAGGGAAACGGGACAGGCCGTCTACGAGCAGTACTTC. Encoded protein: CASRETGQAVYEQYF.

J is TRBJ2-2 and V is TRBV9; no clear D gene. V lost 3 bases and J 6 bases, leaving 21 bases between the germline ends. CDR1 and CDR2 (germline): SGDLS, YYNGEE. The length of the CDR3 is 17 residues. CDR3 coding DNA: TGTGCCAGCAGCGGGAGTGTTCAGCCCCTTGGACCCGGGGAGCTGTTTTTT. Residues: CASSGSVQPLGPGELFF.

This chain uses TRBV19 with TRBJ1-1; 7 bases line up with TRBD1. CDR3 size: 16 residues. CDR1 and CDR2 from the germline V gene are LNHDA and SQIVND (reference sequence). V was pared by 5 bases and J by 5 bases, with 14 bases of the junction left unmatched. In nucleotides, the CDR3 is TGTGCCAGTAGTCCACACTTTAACAGGGGAAATACTGAAGCTTTCTTT. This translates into CASSPHFNRGNTEAFF. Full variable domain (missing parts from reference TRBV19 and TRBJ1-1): DGGITQSPKYLFRKEGQNVTLSCEQNLNHDAMYWYRQDPGQGLRLIYYSQIVNDFQKGDIAEGYSVSREKKESFPLTVTSAQKNPTAFYLCASSPHFNRGNTEAFFGQGTRLTVV.

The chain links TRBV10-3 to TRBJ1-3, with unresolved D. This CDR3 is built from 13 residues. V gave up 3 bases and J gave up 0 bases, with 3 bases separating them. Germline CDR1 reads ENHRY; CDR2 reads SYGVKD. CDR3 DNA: TGTGCCATCAGTGATCTCTCTGGAAACACCATATATTTT. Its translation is CAISDLSGNTIYF.

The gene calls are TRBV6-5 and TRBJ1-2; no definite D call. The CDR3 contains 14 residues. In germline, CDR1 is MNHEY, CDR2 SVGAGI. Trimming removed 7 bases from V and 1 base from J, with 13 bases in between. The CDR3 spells CASTPDGNNYGYTF. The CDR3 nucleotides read TGTGCCAGCACCCCGGACGGTAATAACTATGGCTACACCTTC.

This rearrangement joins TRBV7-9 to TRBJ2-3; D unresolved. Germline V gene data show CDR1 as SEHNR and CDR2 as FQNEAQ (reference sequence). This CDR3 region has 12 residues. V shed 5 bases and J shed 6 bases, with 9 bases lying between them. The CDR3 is CASSPQADTQYF. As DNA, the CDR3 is TGTGCCAGCAGCCCTCAGGCGGATACGCAGTATTTT.

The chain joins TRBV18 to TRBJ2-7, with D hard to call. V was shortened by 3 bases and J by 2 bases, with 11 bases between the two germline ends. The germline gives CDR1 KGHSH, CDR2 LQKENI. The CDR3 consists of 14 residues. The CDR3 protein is CASSPGRRTYEQYF. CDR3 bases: TGTGCCAGCTCACCTGGTCGACGGACCTACGAGCAGTACTTC.

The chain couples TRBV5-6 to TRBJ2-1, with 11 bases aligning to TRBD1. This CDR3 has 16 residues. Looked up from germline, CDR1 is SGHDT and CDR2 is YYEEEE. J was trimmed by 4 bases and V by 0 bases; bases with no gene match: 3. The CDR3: CASSLEGTGGYNEQFF. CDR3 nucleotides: TGTGCCAGCAGCTTGGAGGGGACAGGGGGTTACAATGAGCAGTTCTTC.

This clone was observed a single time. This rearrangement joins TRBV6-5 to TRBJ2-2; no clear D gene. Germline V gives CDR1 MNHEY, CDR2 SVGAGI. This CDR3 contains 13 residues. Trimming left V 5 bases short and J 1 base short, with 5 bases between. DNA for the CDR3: TGTGCCAGCAGTCAGCAGAACACCGGGGAGCTGTTTTTT. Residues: CASSQQNTGELFF.

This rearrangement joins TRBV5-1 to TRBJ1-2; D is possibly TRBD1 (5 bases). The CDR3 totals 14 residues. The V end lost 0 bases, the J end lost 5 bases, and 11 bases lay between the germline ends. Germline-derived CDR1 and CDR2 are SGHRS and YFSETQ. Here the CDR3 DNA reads TGCGCCAGCAGCTTGGGACAGCGAAATTATGGCTACACCTTC. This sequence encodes CASSLGQRNYGYTF.

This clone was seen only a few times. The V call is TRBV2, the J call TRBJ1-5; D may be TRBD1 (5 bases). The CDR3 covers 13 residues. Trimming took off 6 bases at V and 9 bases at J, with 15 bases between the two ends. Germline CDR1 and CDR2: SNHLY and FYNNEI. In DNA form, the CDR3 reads TGTGCCAGCAGACCCTCGGGGGTATGGCCCCAGCATTTT. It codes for CASRPSGVWPQHF.

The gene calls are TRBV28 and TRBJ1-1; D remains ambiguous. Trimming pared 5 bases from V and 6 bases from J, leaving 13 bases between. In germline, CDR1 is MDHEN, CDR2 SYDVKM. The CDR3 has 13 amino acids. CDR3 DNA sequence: TGTGCCAGCAGTCCTATAGGGAGAGCTGAAGCTTTCTTT. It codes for CASSPIGRAEAFF. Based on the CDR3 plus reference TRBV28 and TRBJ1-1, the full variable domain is DVKVTQSSRYLVKRTGEKVFLECVQDMDHENMFWYRQDPGLGLRLIYFSYDVKMKEKGDIPEGYSVSREKKERFSLILESASTNQTSMYLCASSPIGRAEAFFGQGTRLTVV.

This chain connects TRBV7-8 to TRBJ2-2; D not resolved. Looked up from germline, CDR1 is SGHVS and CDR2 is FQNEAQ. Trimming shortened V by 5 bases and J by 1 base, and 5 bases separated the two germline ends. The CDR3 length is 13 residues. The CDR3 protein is CASSVKNTGELFF. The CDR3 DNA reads TGTGCCAGCAGCGTCAAGAACACCGGGGAGCTGTTTTTT.

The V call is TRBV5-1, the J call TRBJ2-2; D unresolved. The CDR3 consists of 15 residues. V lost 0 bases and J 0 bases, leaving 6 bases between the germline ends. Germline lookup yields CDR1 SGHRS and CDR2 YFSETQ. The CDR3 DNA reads TGCGCCAGCAGCTTGGCTGCCGCGAACACCGGGGAGCTGTTTTTT. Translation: CASSLAAANTGELFF.

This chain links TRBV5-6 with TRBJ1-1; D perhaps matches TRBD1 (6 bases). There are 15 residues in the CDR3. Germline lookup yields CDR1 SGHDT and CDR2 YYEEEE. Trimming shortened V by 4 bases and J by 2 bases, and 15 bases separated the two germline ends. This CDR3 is CASSRRDIANTEAFF. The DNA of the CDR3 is TGTGCCAGCAGCCGCCGGGACATCGCCAACACTGAAGCTTTCTTT.

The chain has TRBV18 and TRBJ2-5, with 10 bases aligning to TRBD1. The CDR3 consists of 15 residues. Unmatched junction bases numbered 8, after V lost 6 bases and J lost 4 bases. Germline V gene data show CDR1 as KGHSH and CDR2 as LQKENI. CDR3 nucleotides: TGTGCCAGCTCGCCAGGACAGGGGGAAGGAGAGACCCAGTACTTC. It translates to CASSPGQGEGETQYF. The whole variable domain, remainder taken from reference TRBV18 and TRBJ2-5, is NAGVMQNPRHLVRRRGQEARLRCSPMKGHSHVYWYRQLPEEGLKFMVYLQKENIIDESGMPKERFSAEFPKEGPSILRIQQVVRGDSAAYFCASSPGQGEGETQYFGPGTRLLVL.

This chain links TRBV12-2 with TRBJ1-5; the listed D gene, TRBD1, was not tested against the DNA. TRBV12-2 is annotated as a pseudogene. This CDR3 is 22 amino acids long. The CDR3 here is CASRQLDPRKHRQGGSNQPQHF. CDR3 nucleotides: TGTGCAAGTCGCCAACTCGACCCCCGTAAACACAGACAGGGAGGTAGCAATCAGCCCCAGCATTTT.

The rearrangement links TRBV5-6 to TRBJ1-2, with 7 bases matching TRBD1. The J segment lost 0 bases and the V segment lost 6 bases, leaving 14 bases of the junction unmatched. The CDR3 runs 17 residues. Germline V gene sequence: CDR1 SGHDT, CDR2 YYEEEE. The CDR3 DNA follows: TGTGCCAGCATCCCGGCGGGGACAGACCTCGCTAACTATGGCTACACCTTC. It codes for CASIPAGTDLANYGYTF.

The CDR3 reads CASSLGGGTPYGYTF. CDR3 sequence (DNA): TGTGCCAGCAGCTTAGGTGGGGGTACACCCTATGGCTACACCTTC. The J gene is TRBJ1-2, the V gene TRBV7-9, with D maybe TRBD1 (5 bases). The V gene lost 1 base and the J gene lost 4 bases, with 13 bases spanning the gap. This CDR3 region has 15 residues. Germline CDR1 and CDR2: SEHNR and FQNEAQ (reference sequence).

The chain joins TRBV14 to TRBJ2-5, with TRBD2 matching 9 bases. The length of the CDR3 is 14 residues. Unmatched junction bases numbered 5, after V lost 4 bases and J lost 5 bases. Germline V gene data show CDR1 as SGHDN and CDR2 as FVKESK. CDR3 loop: CASSPGLAMETQYF. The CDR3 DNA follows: TGTGCCAGCAGCCCCGGACTAGCGATGGAGACCCAGTACTTC.

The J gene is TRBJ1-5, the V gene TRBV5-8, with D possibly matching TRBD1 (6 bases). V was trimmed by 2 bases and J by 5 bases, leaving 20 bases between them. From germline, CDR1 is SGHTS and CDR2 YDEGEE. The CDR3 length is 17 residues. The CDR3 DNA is TGTGCCAGCAGCTTTCGACAGGCCGTATCCTCGCATCAGCCCCAGCATTTT. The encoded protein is CASSFRQAVSSHQPQHF.

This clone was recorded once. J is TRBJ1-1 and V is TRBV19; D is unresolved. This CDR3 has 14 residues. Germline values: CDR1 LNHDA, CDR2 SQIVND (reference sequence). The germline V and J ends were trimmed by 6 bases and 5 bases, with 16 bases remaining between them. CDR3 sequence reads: CASSRTLGKTEAFF. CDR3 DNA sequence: TGTGCCAGTAGCCGGACCCTGGGCAAGACTGAAGCTTTCTTT.

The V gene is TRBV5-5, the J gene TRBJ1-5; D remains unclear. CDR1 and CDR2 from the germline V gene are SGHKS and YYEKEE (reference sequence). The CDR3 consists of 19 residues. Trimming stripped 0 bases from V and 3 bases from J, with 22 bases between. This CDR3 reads CASSLAGRLAPPDNQPQHF. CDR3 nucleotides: TGTGCCAGCAGCTTGGCCGGTAGACTAGCTCCCCCGGACAATCAGCCCCAGCATTTT. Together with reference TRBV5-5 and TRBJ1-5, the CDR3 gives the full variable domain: DAGVTQSPTHLIKTRGQQVTLRCSPISGHKSVSWYQQVLGQGPQFIFQYYEKEERGRGNFPDRFSARQFPNYSSELNVNALLLGDSALYLCASSLAGRLAPPDNQPQHFGDGTRLSIL.

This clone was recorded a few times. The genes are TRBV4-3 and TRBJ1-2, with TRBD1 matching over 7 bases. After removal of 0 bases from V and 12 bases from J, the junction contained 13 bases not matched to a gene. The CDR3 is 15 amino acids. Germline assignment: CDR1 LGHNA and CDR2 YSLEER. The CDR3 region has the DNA TGCGCCAGCAGCCAAGACCTGGGACAGCAGAGGGAGGACACCTTC. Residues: CASSQDLGQQREDTF.